Below are 15 T cell receptor beta chains sequenced from a single sample in a study of CD8 T cells in Susac syndrome. Random hexamers were used to reverse transcribe the RNA input (about 0.45 to 1 ug). Via MiXCR, TCRdb re-called the immunoSEQ multiplex PCR reads, giving one row per CDR3 protein. The sample comprises 250,000 or so distinct CDR3 sequences, around 93% of which are singletons, and 0.07% to 0.09% rests with the top ten. Sequencing used CD4+ T cells from PBMCs. All receptors derive from a human donor with multiple sclerosis.

The J gene is TRBJ2-7, the V gene TRBV6-6; D ambiguous. V lost 0 bases to trimming and J lost 5 bases, with 14 bases between them. The CDR3 extends over 15 amino acids. CDR1 MNHNY and CDR2 SVGAGI come from the germline V gene (reference sequence). The CDR3 DNA reads as TGTGCCAGCAGTTACTCGATCAACTATGGGGACGAGCAGTACGTC. Protein sequence: CASSYSINYGDEQYV.

This rearrangement joins TRBV5-6 to TRBJ2-7, with D possibly called TRBD1 or TRBD2 (5 bases each). The V gene lost 4 bases and the J gene lost 1 base, with 18 bases spanning the gap. The CDR3 has 16 residues. The V gene's germline CDR1 is SGHDT and CDR2 YYEEEE. This CDR3 is CASSLPGPGSSYEQYF. As DNA, the CDR3 is TGTGCCAGCAGCCTTCCGGGACCAGGATCGTCCTACGAGCAGTACTTC.

In this sample, this clonotype turned up once. The rearrangement links TRBV27 to TRBJ1-5; 7 bases map to TRBD1. The CDR3 is 16 residues long. Per the germline V gene, CDR1 is MNHEY and CDR2 is SMNVEV (reference sequence). Trimming took 3 bases from V and 9 from J; bases not matched to a gene: 14. CDR3 DNA: TGTGCCAGCAGTTTGACAGGGAGCCCGGTGTTATGGCCCCAGCATTTT. Encoded protein: CASSLTGSPVLWPQHF.

With respect to this clonotype: A junction end diverges from the germline sequence, so it may reflect a read error. The gene calls are TRBV6-2 or TRBV6-3 and TRBJ2-1; no definite D call. Per the germline V gene, CDR1 is MNHEY and CDR2 is SVGEGT. The CDR3 runs 12 residues. The chain's CDR3 is CASSYSDNEQFF. The CDR3 nucleotides are TGTGCCAGCAGTTACTCCGACAATGAGCAGTTCTTC.

The chain employs TRBV19 and TRBJ2-7; D might be TRBD2 (6 bases). Trimming removed 8 bases from V and 2 bases from J, with 10 bases in between. Per germline, CDR1 LNHDA and CDR2 SQIVND (reference sequence). This CDR3 has 12 residues. The CDR3 coding sequence is TGTGCCAGTGGGGGGAGCCCCTACGAGCAGTACTTC. This sequence encodes CASGGSPYEQYF.

The gene calls are TRBV10-1 and TRBJ1-1; perhaps TRBD1 as D (5 bases). The germline V and J ends were trimmed by 5 bases and 3 bases, with 10 bases remaining between them. Germline V gives CDR1 WNHNN, CDR2 SYGVQD (reference sequence). This CDR3 spans 13 amino acids. The CDR3 here is CASSSRGDTEAFF. Here the CDR3 DNA reads TGCGCCAGCAGTTCTCGAGGGGACACTGAAGCTTTCTTT.

The chain employs TRBV6-5 and TRBJ1-1, with D possibly matching TRBD1 (6 bases). Germline values: CDR1 MNHEY, CDR2 SVGAGI. The CDR3 runs to 13 residues. The V end was cut by 7 bases, the J end by 10 bases, with 19 bases between. Here the CDR3 DNA reads TGTGCCAGCACCCCACCCGGACAGTCTGTAGCTTTCTTT. Protein product: CASTPPGQSVAFF.

The J gene is TRBJ2-1, the V gene TRBV12-3 or TRBV12-4; D remains ambiguous. V dropped 3 bases and J dropped 1 base, with 7 bases sitting between them. CDR3 length equals 14 residues. The CDR3 loop reads CASSFSASYNEQFF. CDR3 bases: TGTGCCAGCAGTTTTTCGGCTTCCTACAATGAGCAGTTCTTC.

The rearrangement uses TRBV2 and TRBJ1-2; weak D call: TRBD1 (5 bases). The CDR3 covers 14 residues. Trimming shortened V by 2 bases and J by 9 bases, and 16 bases separated the two germline ends. The germline gives CDR1 SNHLY, CDR2 FYNNEI. CDR3 sequence: CASSERARESSYTF. In DNA form, the CDR3 reads TGTGCCAGCAGTGAACGTGCCAGGGAAAGTAGCTACACCTTC.

The chain has TRBV6-2 or TRBV6-3 and TRBJ1-3, with D perhaps TRBD1 (6 bases). This CDR3 spans 14 amino acids. V lost 0 bases, J lost 7 bases, and 10 bases lay in between. In germline, CDR1 is MNHEY, CDR2 SVGEGT. The CDR3 DNA sequence: TGTGCCAGCAGTTACTCGAACAGGGCTAACACCATATATTTT. This sequence encodes CASSYSNRANTIYF.

The J gene is TRBJ1-1, the V gene TRBV30; perhaps TRBD1 as D (5 bases). The CDR3 spans 15 residues. Per the germline V gene, CDR1 is GTSNPN and CDR2 is SVGIG (reference sequence). Between the trimmed V and J ends, which lost 0 bases and 0 bases, there was a span of 11 bases. This chain's CDR3 is CAWSVGAGMNTEAFF. Written as DNA, the CDR3 is TGTGCCTGGAGTGTTGGGGCAGGGATGAACACTGAAGCTTTCTTT.

V gene TRBV19 combines with J gene TRBJ1-1; maybe TRBD1 (5 bases). The germline V gene encodes CDR1 LNHDA and CDR2 SQIVND (reference sequence). The CDR3 consists of 14 residues. V shed 6 bases and J shed 4 bases, with 15 bases lying between them. The CDR3 loop reads CASRATGWSTEAFF. The CDR3 bases are TGTGCCAGTAGAGCTACAGGATGGAGCACTGAAGCTTTCTTT.

This chain joins TRBV24-1 and TRBJ2-5, with 9 bases identical to TRBD2. Per germline, CDR1 KGHDR and CDR2 SFDVKD. The CDR3 sequence is 13 residues long. The V segment lost 10 bases and the J segment 3 bases; nucleotides outside the gene matches: 5. This CDR3 reads CATGVAGEETQYF. DNA for the CDR3: TGTGCCACGGGGGTAGCGGGAGAAGAGACCCAGTACTTC.

The chain couples TRBV4-2 to TRBJ2-3; 10 bases are a match to TRBD2. Germline-derived CDR1 and CDR2 are LGHNA and YNFKEQ. V dropped 1 base and J dropped 2; count of bases not matched to a gene: 3. CDR3 size: 16 residues. CDR3 residues: CASSQGTSGNTDTQYF. CDR3 sequence (DNA): TGTGCCAGCAGCCAAGGGACTAGCGGTAACACAGATACGCAGTATTTT.

The chain employs TRBV20-1 and TRBJ2-7, with TRBD1 matching over 10 bases. This CDR3 spans 16 amino acids. Unmatched junction bases numbered 11, after V lost 6 bases and J lost 0 bases. CDR1 and CDR2 (germline): DFQATT, SNEGSKA (reference sequence). This chain's CDR3 is CSAINQGQGISYEQYF. Here the CDR3 DNA reads TGCAGTGCGATCAACCAGGGACAGGGGATCTCCTACGAGCAGTACTTC.